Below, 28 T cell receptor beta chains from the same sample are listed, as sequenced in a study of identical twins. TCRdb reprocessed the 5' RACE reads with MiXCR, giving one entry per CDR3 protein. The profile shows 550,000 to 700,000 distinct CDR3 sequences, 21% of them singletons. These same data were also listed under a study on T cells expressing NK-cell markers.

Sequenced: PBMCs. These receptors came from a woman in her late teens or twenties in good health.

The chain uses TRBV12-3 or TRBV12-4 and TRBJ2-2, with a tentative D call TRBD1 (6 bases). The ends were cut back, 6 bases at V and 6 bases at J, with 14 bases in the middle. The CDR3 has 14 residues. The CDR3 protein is CASSPLYRAGELFF. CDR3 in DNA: TGTGCCAGCAGCCCCCTCTACAGGGCCGGGGAGCTGTTTTTT.

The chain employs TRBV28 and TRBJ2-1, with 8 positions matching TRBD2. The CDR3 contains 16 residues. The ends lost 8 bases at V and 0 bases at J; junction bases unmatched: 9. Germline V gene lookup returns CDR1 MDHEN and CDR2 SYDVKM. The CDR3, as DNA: TGTGCCAGCCCTCCGGCCAGCGGGAGCTCCTACAATGAGCAGTTCTTC. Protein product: CASPPASGSSYNEQFF.

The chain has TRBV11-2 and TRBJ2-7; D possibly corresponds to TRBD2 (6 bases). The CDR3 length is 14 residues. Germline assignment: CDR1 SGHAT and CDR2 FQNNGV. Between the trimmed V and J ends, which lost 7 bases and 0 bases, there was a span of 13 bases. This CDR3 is CASTPDYVSYEQYF. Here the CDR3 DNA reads TGTGCCAGCACCCCGGACTACGTCTCCTACGAGCAGTACTTC.

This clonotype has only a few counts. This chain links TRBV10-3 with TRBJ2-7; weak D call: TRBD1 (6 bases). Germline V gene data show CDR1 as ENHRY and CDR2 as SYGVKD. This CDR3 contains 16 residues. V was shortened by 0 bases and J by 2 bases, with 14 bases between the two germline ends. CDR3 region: CAISESGGRGTYEQYF. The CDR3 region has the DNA TGTGCCATCAGTGAGTCAGGTGGCAGGGGAACCTACGAGCAGTACTTC.

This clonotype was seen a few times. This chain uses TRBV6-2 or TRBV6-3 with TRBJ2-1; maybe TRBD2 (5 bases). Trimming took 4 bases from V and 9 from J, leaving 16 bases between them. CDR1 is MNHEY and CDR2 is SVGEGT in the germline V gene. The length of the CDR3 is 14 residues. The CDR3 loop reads CASSFGLAVGEQFF. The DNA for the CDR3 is TGTGCCAGCAGTTTCGGCCTAGCCGTCGGTGAGCAGTTCTTC.

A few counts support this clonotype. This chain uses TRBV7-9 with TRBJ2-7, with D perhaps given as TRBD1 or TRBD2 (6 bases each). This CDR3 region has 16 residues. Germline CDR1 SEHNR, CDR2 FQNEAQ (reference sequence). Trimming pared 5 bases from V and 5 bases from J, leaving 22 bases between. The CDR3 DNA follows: TGTGCCAGCAGCGCAGCCCATGGGGGGCCGCTGGACGAGCAGTACTTC. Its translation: CASSAAHGGPLDEQYF. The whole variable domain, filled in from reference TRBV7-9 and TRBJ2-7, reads DTGVSQNPRHKITKRGQNVTFRCDPISEHNRLYWYRQTLGQGPEFLTYFQNEAQLEKSRLLSDRFSAERPKGSFSTLEIQRTEQGDSAMYLCASSAAHGGPLDEQYFGPGTRLTVT.

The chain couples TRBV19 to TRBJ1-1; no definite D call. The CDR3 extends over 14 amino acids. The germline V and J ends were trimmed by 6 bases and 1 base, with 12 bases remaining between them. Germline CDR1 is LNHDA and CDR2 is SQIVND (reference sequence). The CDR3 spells CASRTDGPNTEAFF. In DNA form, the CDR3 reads TGTGCCAGTAGGACGGACGGACCGAACACTGAAGCTTTCTTT.

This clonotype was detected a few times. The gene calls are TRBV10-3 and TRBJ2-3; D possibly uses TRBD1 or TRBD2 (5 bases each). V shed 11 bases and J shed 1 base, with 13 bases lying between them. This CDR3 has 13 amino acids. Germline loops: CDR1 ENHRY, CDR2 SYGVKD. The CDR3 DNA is TGTGCCGTCGGGGCCTTCGGCACAGATACGCAGTATTTT. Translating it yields CAVGAFGTDTQYF.

CDR3 DNA sequence: TGTGCCACCGAGGGTTCCTCACGCTACGAGCAGTACTTC. It yields the protein CATEGSSRYEQYF. The chain joins TRBV15 to TRBJ2-7; D possibly corresponds to TRBD2 (5 bases). The CDR3 length is 13 residues. CDR1 is LNHNV and CDR2 is YYDKDF in the germline V gene (reference sequence). V lost 8 bases and J lost 3, with 14 bases in between.

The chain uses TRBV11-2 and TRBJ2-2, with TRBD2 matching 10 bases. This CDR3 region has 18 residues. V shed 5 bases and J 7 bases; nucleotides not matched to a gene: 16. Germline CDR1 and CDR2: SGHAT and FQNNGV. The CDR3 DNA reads TGTGCCAGCAGCCTGGAGCGGGAGGGTCGGAAAGGGCACGGGGAGCTGTTTTTT. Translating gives CASSLEREGRKGHGELFF.

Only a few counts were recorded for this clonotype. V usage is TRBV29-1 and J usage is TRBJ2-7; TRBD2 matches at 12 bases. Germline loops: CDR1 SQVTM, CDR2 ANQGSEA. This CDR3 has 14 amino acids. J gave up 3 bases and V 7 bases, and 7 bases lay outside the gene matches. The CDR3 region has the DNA TGCAGCGGGAGACTAGCGGGGGATAACTACGAGCAGTACTTC. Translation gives CSGRLAGDNYEQYF.

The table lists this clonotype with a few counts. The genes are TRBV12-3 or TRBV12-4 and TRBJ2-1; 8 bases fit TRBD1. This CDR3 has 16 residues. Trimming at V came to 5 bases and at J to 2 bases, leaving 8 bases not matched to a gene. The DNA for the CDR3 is TGTGCCAGCAGTACACGACAGGGGACCGCCTACAATGAGCAGTTCTTC. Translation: CASSTRQGTAYNEQFF.

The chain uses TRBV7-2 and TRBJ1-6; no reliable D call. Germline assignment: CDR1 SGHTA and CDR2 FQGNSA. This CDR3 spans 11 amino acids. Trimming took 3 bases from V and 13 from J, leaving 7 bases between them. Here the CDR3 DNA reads TGTGCCAGCAGCTTTATGGGGCCCCTCCACTTT. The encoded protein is CASSFMGPLHF. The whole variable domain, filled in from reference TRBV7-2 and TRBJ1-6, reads GAGVSQSPSNKVTEKGKDVELRCDPISGHTALYWYRQSLGQGLEFLIYFQGNSAPDKSGLPSDRFSAERTGGSVSTLTIQRTQQEDSAVYLCASSFMGPLHFGNGTRLTVT.

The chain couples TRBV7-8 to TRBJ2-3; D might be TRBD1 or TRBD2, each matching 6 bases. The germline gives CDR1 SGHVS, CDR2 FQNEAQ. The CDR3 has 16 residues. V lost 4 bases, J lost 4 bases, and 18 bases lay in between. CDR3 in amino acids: CASSSGLVGGADTQYF. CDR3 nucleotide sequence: TGTGCCAGCAGCTCCGGACTCGTCGGGGGCGCAGATACGCAGTATTTT.

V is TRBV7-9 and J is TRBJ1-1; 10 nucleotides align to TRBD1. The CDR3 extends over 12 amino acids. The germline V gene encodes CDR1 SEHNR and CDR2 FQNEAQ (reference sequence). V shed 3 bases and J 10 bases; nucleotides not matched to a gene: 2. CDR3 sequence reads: CASSFWTGGAFF. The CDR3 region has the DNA TGTGCCAGCAGCTTCTGGACAGGGGGAGCTTTCTTT.

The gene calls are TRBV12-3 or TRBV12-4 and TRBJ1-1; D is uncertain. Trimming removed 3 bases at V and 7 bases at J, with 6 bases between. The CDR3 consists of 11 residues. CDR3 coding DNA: TGTGCCAGCAGTTTGATGGGTGAAGCTTTCTTT. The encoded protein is CASSLMGEAFF.

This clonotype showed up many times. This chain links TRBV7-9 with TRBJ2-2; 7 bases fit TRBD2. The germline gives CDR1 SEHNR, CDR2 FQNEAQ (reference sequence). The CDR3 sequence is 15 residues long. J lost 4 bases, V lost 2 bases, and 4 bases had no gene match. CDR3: CASSLSPGGTGELFF. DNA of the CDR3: TGTGCCAGCAGCTTAAGTCCGGGGGGCACCGGGGAGCTGTTTTTT.

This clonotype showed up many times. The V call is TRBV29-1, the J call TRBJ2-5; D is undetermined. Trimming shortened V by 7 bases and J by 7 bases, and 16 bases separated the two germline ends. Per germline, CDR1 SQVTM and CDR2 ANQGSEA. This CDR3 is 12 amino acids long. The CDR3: CSATQAPRTQYF. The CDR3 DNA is TGCAGCGCTACTCAGGCGCCCAGGACCCAGTACTTC.

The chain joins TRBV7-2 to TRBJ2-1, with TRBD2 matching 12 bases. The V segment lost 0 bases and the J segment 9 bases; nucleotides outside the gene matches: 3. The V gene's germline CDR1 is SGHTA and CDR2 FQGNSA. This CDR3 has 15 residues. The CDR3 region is CASSLAASGRGEQFF. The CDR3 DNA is TGTGCCAGCAGCTTAGCGGCTAGCGGGAGGGGTGAGCAGTTCTTC.

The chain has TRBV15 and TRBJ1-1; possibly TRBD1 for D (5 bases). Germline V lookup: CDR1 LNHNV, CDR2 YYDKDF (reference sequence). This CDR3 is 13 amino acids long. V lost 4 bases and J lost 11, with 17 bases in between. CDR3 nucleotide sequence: TGTGCCACCAGCATACCTTCTGGGGCAAAGGCTTTCTTT. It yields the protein CATSIPSGAKAFF.

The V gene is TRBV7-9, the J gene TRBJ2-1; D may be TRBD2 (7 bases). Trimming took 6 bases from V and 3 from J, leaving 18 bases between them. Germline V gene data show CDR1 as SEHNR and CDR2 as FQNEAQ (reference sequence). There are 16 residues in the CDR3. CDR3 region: CASSSRGEGLYNEQFF. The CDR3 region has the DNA TGTGCCAGCAGTTCAAGGGGGGAGGGCCTCTACAATGAGCAGTTCTTC.

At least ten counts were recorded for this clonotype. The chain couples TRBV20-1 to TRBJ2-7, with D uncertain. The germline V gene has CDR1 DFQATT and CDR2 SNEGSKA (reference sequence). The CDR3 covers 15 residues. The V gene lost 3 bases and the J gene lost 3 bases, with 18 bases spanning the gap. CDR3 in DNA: TGCAGTGCTAGCTTGTCAGGTTCTTTAGGCTACGAGCAGTACTTC. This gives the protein CSASLSGSLGYEQYF.

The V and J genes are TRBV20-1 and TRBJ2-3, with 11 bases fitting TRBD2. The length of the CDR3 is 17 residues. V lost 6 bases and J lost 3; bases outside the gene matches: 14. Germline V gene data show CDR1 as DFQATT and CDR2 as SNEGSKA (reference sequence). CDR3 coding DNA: TGCAGTGCCGAGAACCTTAGCGGGAGGGCCAGGACAGATACGCAGTATTTT. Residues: CSAENLSGRARTDTQYF.

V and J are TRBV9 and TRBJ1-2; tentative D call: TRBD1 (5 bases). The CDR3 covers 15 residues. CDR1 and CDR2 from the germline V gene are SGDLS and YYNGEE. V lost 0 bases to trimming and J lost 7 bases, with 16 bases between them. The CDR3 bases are TGTGCCAGCAGCGTAGGGGGCAGGGCCTCCGGTGGCTACACCTTC. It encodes CASSVGGRASGGYTF. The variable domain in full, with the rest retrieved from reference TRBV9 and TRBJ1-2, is DSGVTQTPKHLITATGQRVTLRCSPRSGDLSVYWYQQSLDQGLQFLIQYYNGEERAKGNILERFSAQQFPDLHSELNLSSLELGDSALYFCASSVGGRASGGYTFGSGTRLTVV.

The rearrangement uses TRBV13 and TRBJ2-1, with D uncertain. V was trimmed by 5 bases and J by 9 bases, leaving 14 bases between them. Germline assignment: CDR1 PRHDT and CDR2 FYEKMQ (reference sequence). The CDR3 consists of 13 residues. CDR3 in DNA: TGTGCCAGCAGCCCCGGCGAGGTTGGTGAGCAGTTCTTC. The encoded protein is CASSPGEVGEQFF.

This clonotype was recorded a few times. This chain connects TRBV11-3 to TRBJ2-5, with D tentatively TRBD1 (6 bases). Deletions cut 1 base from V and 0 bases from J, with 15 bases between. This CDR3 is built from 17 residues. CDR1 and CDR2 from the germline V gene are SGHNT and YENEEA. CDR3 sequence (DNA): TGTGCCAGCAGCTTAGCTTACAGGGCGAGGTACCAAGAGACCCAGTACTTC. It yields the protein CASSLAYRARYQETQYF.

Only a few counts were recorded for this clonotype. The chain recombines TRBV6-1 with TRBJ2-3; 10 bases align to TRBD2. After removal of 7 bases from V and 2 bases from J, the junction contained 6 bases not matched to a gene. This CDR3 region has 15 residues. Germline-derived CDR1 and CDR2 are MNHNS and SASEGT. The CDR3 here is CASKELAGTTDTQYF. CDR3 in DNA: TGTGCCAGCAAAGAACTAGCGGGGACCACAGATACGCAGTATTTT.

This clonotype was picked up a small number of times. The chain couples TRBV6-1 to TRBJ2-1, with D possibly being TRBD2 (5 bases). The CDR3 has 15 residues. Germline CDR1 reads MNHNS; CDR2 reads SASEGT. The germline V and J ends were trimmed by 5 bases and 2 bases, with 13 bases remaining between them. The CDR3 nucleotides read TGTGCCAGCAGTACCGGTTGGACTCCCTACAATGAGCAGTTCTTC. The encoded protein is CASSTGWTPYNEQFF.